These 7 T cell receptor beta chains were all obtained from the same sample, sequenced in a study of blood T cells in healthy people across ages. Alongside a J-beta primer mix, a sample-barcoded 5' primer served in a second PCR lasting about 6 to 11 cycles. TCRdb called the 5' RACE reads again in MiXCR, with one record for every CDR3 protein. Of around 900,000 distinct CDR3 sequences in the sample, roughly 51% were seen once. The sample taken for sequencing was blood. The receptors here all came from a woman aged 55-75 years in good health.

This clonotype was observed a single time. The chain joins TRBV28 to TRBJ2-5; D might be TRBD1 or TRBD2, each matching 5 bases. The ends were cut back, 5 bases at V and 7 bases at J, with 17 bases in the middle. Germline V gene sequence: CDR1 MDHEN, CDR2 SYDVKM. This CDR3 is built from 14 residues. CDR3 amino acids: CASSVFGHSGTQYF. The CDR3 DNA is TGTGCCAGCAGTGTATTCGGACACAGCGGGACCCAGTACTTC.

This chain joins TRBV12-3 or TRBV12-4 and TRBJ2-7; maybe TRBD1 (6 bases). Trimming took off 1 base at V and 9 bases at J, with 7 bases between the two ends. The CDR3 extends over 11 amino acids. CDR3 residues: CASSLGTAQYF. CDR3 DNA: TGTGCCAGCAGTTTAGGGACAGCGCAGTACTTC.

The chain carries TRBV20-1 and TRBJ1-4, with 7 bases that match TRBD1. The CDR3 covers 14 residues. Germline CDR1 reads DFQATT; CDR2 reads SNEGSKA (reference sequence). Unmatched junction bases numbered 12, after V lost 6 bases and J lost 8 bases. Written as DNA, the CDR3 is TGCAGTGCCCTAAGTTACAGGGGTTTGGAAAAACTGTTTTTT. It translates to CSALSYRGLEKLFF.

The chain has TRBV7-2 and TRBJ2-5; the match to TRBD1 covers 9 bases. The CDR3 extends over 15 amino acids. CDR1 is SGHTA, CDR2 FQGNSA, per germline. V dropped 5 bases and J dropped 2; count of bases not matched to a gene: 6. This CDR3 reads CASSRRTGEQETQYF. The CDR3 bases are TGTGCCAGCAGCCGGCGGACAGGGGAACAAGAGACCCAGTACTTC.

The V and J genes are TRBV20-1 and TRBJ2-5, with TRBD2 matching 8 bases. The J call may be incorrect, as the DNA end agrees better with TRBJ2-7. The CDR3 length is 15 residues. Germline lookup yields CDR1 DFQATT and CDR2 SNEGSKA (reference sequence). CDR3 region: CSARVQGRGAYEQYF. The DNA of the CDR3 is TGCAGTGCTAGAGTGCAAGGGCGGGGGGCCTACGAGCAGTACTTC.

J is TRBJ2-5 and V is TRBV5-1; D uncertain. CDR1 is SGHRS and CDR2 is YFSETQ in the germline V gene. The CDR3 contains 12 residues. Trimming removed 2 bases at V and 3 bases at J, with 5 bases between. The CDR3 here is CASSFPEETQYF. CDR3 DNA: TGCGCCAGCAGCTTTCCCGAAGAGACCCAGTACTTC.

The chain uses TRBV9 and TRBJ2-7, with 9 bases matching TRBD2. The CDR3 loop spans 14 amino acids. The junction had 2 bases not matched to a gene; V was cut back by 0 bases and J by 4 bases. The germline CDR1 and CDR2 sequences are SGDLS and YYNGEE. The CDR3 DNA sequence: TGTGCCAGCAGCGTAGCACTAGCGGGTTACGAGCAGTACTTC. It is translated as CASSVALAGYEQYF.